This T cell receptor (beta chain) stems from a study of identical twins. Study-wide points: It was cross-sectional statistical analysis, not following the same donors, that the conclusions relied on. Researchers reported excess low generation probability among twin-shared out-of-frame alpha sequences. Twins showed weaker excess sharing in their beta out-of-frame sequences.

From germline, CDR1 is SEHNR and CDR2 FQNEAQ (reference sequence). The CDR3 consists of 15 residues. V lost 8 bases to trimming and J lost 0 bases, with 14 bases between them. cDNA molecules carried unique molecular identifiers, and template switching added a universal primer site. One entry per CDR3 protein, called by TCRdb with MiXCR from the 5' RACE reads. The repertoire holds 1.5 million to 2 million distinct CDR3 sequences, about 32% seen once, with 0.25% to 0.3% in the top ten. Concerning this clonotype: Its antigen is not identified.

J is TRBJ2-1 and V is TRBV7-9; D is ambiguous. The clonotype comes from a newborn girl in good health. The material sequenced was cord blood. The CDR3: CASSGSSSSYNEQFF. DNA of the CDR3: TGTGCCAGCTCCGGCAGCTCAAGCTCCTACAATGAGCAGTTCTTC.